The clone carrying this T cell receptor beta chain was observed once. Its antigen is unidentified. The data originate from a study of shared clonotypes between healthy human individuals. Overall study results and limits: For naive CD4 cells, 5% to 6.5% of clonotypes were shared across a handful of donors.

TCRdb keeps only in-frame clones here, not all; method: immunoSEQ multiplex PCR. The sample yields millions of clones, 90% to 95% seen once. Every one of the donors was a Caucasian adult that lived in Nashville, Tennessee. This CDR3 is 18 amino acids long. Germline trimming cut 2 bases from V and 3 bases from J; bases unmatched to any gene: 16. Germline V gene data show CDR1 as MNHNS and CDR2 as SASEGT. The sequencing input was naive CD4+ T cells sorted from blood. Subset: CD45RA+ positively selected. This TCR came from a man aged 18-30 years in good health. The chain is built from TRBV6-1 and TRBJ2-7; 7 nucleotides match TRBD2. The CDR3 DNA sequence: TGTGCCAGCAGTGAAAAAGGCGGGAAGGGGAGGGGAAACTACGAGCAGTACTTC. It encodes CASSEKGGKGRGNYEQYF.